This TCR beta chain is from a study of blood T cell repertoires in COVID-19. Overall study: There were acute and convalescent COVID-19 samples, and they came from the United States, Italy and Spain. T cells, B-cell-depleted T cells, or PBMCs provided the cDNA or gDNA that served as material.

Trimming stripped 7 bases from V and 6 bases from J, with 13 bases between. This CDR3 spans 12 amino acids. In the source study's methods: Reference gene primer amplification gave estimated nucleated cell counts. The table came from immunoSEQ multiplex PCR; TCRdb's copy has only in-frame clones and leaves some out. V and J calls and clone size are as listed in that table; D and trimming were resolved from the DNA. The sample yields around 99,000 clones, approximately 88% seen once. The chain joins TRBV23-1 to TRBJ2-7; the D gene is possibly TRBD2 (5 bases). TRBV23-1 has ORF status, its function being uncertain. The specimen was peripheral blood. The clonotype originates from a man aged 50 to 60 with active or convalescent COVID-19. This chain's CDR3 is CASTPGSGEQYF. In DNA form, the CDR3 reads TGCGCCAGCACACCGGGATCTGGCGAGCAGTACTTC.